These T cell receptor beta chains were read from a single sample in a study of cytomegalovirus exposure and HLA in healthy donors. Some clones are missing from TCRdb's copy, which holds only in-frame ones; the method was immunoSEQ multiplex PCR. The table lists over 140,000 clones, roughly 79% of them singletons. Sequencing was carried out using PBMCs. Source of these receptors: a man under 40 in good health and CMV-seropositive. CDR3s include the opening cysteine and the closing phenylalanine or tryptophan. D genes are given only for firm matches. Clone size, where shown, is once, few, many, or a class for clones that have expanded.

J	V	D	size	DNA	CDR3
TRBJ1-6	TRBV28	.	.	TGTGCCAGCAGTTCCTCTCTAATCGGTTCACCCCTCCACTTT	CASSSSLIGSPLHF
TRBJ2-5	TRBV5-1	.	.	TGCGCCAGCAGAAGCGGCCAAGAGACCCAGTACTTC	CASRSGQETQYF
TRBJ2-7	TRBV6-1	.	.	TGTGCCAGCAGTGGATCGGGCTACGAGCAGTACTTC	CASSGSGYEQYF
TRBJ1-1	TRBV6-1	.	.	TGTGCCAGCAGTGAAGCGGGCAGGGCGGGGGTCACTGAAGCTTTCTTT	CASSEAGRAGVTEAFF
TRBJ1-1	TRBV5-6	TRBD1	.	TGTGCCAGCACTCTAACAGGGGTCGGGGTTAGGTCTGAAGCTTTCTTT	CASTLTGVGVRSEAFF
TRBJ1-1	TRBV5-1	TRBD1	few	TGCGCCAGCAGTACAGGGGTGAACACTGAAGCTTTCTTT	CASSTGVNTEAFF
TRBJ2-7	TRBV11-3	TRBD1	.	TGTGCCAGCAGCCTACAGGGGGCTCTCTACGAGCAGTACTTC	CASSLQGALYEQYF
TRBJ1-6	TRBV30	TRBD1	.	TGTGCCGGATTAACAGGGGTCTCCTATAATTCACCCCTCCACTTT	CAGLTGVSYNSPLHF
TRBJ2-7	TRBV2	.	.	TGTGCCACCCAAGCTGATCAAGCCTACGAGCAGTACTTC	CATQADQAYEQYF
TRBJ1-5	TRBV5-1	TRBD1	few	TGCGCCAGCAGCTTGGGGACAGGGCCCAATCAGCCCCAGCATTTT	CASSLGTGPNQPQHF
TRBJ2-5	TRBV5-6	.	.	TGTGCCAGCAGCTTGGAGTTACAGCAAGAGACCCAGTACTTC	CASSLELQQETQYF
TRBJ1-1	TRBV18	TRBD1	.	TGTGCCAGCTCACCACCGCGGGACAGGGGAAACACTGAAGCTTTCTTT	CASSPPRDRGNTEAFF
TRBJ2-7	TRBV6-5	TRBD1	.	TGTGCCAGCAGTTACGGAGCAGGGGGCTCCTACGAGCAGTACTTC	CASSYGAGGSYEQYF
TRBJ1-4	TRBV10-3	.	.	TGTGCCATCAGTGGGCAGGAAGAGAATGAAAAACTGTTTTTT	CAISGQEENEKLFF
TRBJ2-1	TRBV9	TRBD2	.	TGTGCCAGCAGCGTAGCCAGCGGGGGGGAGCAGTTCTTC	CASSVASGGEQFF
TRBJ1-1	TRBV28	.	.	TGTGCCAGCAGTTTGGAGGGAGGCTTACGAATGAACACTGAAGCTTTCTTT	CASSLEGGLRMNTEAFF
TRBJ2-2	TRBV4-1	.	.	TGCGCCAGCAGCCTCAATGGACTCGACACCGGGGAGCTGTTTTTT	CASSLNGLDTGELFF
TRBJ1-3	TRBV30	TRBD1	.	TGTGCCTGGAGTTTCAAGGGGGCCGCTGGAAACACCATATATTTT	CAWSFKGAAGNTIYF
TRBJ2-5	TRBV9	.	.	TGTGCCAGCAGCGACGGGGTTGTCACCTCCGAGACCCAGTACTTC	CASSDGVVTSETQYF
TRBJ1-1	TRBV6-5	.	few	TGTGCCAGCAGCCCACCGGGTTCCACTGAAGCTTTCTTT	CASSPPGSTEAFF
TRBJ2-1	TRBV2	.	.	TGTGCCAGCAGTGAAGCCCTAACTAGGCAGTTCTTC	CASSEALTRQFF
TRBJ1-6	TRBV19	TRBD1	once	TGTGCCAGTAGTCCCGGGACAGGGAATAGGTCACCCCTCCACTTT	CASSPGTGNRSPLHF
TRBJ1-2	TRBV28	.	.	TGTGCCAGCAGTTTCCCGAGTTTCGGGGATGGGGGCTACACCTTC	CASSFPSFGDGGYTF
TRBJ2-7	TRBV11-3	TRBD1	.	TGTGCCAGCAGCCTTAGGAGGACAGGGGGCTCCTACGAGCAGTACTTC	CASSLRRTGGSYEQYF
TRBJ1-1	TRBV6-1	.	.	TGTGCCAGCAGTGGGCGAGGGGGGAACACTGAAGCTTTCTTT	CASSGRGGNTEAFF
TRBJ2-7	TRBV6-5	TRBD1	.	TGTGCCAGCAGTTACGGGACAGCAGATTCCTACGAGCAGTACTTC	CASSYGTADSYEQYF
TRBJ1-3	TRBV28	.	.	TGTGCCAGCAGTTTCCCCTATGGTTCTGGAAACACCATATATTTT	CASSFPYGSGNTIYF
TRBJ2-3	TRBV5-1	TRBD1	.	TGCGCCAGCAGCTCGGGACAGGGGGACACAGATACGCAGTATTTT	CASSSGQGDTDTQYF
TRBJ1-2	TRBV18	TRBD1	.	TGTGCCAGCTCAGTAGAGGGGGCCCGAGGCTACACCTTC	CASSVEGARGYTF
TRBJ2-3	TRBV2	TRBD2	.	TGTGCCAGCAGCCTGACTAGCGGGGGTGCAGATACGCAGTATTTT	CASSLTSGGADTQYF
TRBJ2-3	TRBV7-9	TRBD2	.	TGTGCCAGCAGCTTATCCAGCGGGGGGTTCAGGACGAGAGATACGCAGTATTTT	CASSLSSGGFRTRDTQYF
TRBJ2-7	TRBV6-1	TRBD1	few	TGTGCCAGCAGTGACGTCGGACAGGGGGCCTACGAGCAGTACTTC	CASSDVGQGAYEQYF
TRBJ2-1	TRBV7-6	TRBD1	.	TGTGCCAGCAGCTCGGGGGACAGGGCGGGCAATGAGCAGTTCTTC	CASSSGDRAGNEQFF
TRBJ2-4	TRBV7-2	.	.	TGTGCCAGCAGCCGCCAAACCGGGGGTCCTATAGCCAAAAACATTCAGTACTTC	CASSRQTGGPIAKNIQYF
TRBJ2-7	TRBV11-2	TRBD2	.	TGTGCCAGCAGCTTAGGAGGGACTAGCTACTACGAGCAGTACTTC	CASSLGGTSYYEQYF
TRBJ1-1	TRBV7-3	.	.	TGTGCCAGCAGCTTATTTGGCCTCAACACTGAAGCTTTCTTT	CASSLFGLNTEAFF
TRBJ2-6	TRBV7-9	.	.	TGTGCCAGCAGCTCAACCCACGGGGGTCCGCTCTCTGGGGCCAACGTCCTGACTTTC	CASSSTHGGPLSGANVLTF
TRBJ2-1	TRBV6-5	TRBD2	.	TGTGCCAGCGGTATAGCGGGGTACGGCGATGAGCAGTTCTTC	CASGIAGYGDEQFF